This T cell receptor (beta chain) was recovered during a study of response to subunit inactivated influenza vaccine. Comments on this clonotype: No antigen is known for it.

The study, taken as a whole, reports: New T cells are recruited in small numbers by each seasonal influenza vaccination, according to the authors' suggestion.

MiXCR was run by TCRdb on the RT-PCR reads, yielding one entry per CDR3 protein. The sample holds more than 600,000 distinct CDR3 sequences, about a fifth seen once. The receptor was derived from a man in his fifties who received an inactivated influenza vaccine. The input for sequencing was PBMCs from blood, taken 5 to 6 days after vaccination.

The CDR3, as DNA: TGTGCCACCAGCAGACTAGCGGGAGTGGGTGAGCAGTTCTTC. Protein: CATSRLAGVGEQFF. This chain connects TRBV24-1 to TRBJ2-1, with 12 bases identical to TRBD2. The CDR3 is 14 residues long. Germline lookup yields CDR1 KGHDR and CDR2 SFDVKD. Losses at the gene ends were 7 bases for V and 9 bases for J; bases not matched to a gene: 6.